This note documents a single TCR beta chain sequence. This record comes from a study of blood T cell repertoires in COVID-19. Method: immunoSEQ multiplex PCR; TCRdb's copy keeps in-frame clones and lacks some. Of fewer than 350,000 clones detected, around 90% appear once; the ten largest clones hold approximately 1.5%. This CDR3 has 13 amino acids. V lost 0 bases, J lost 3 bases, and 2 bases stayed unmatched. The germline gives CDR1 GTSNPN, CDR2 SVGIG (reference sequence). The origin of this receptor is a woman younger than 35 with acute COVID-19. The J gene is TRBJ2-7, the V gene TRBV30; 7 nucleotides match TRBD1. The specimen was PBMCs or T cells enriched from blood (not recorded which). Written as DNA, the CDR3 is TGTGCCTGGAGTGTTTCAGGGGGCTACGAGCAGTACTTC. This translates into CAWSVSGGYEQYF. The full variable domain, with the rest looked up from reference TRBV30 and TRBJ2-7, is SQTIHQWPATLVQPVGSPLSLECTVEGTSNPNLYWYRQAAGRGLQLLFYSVGIGQISSEVPQNLSASRPQDRQFILSSKKLLLSDSGFYLCAWSVSGGYEQYFGPGTRLTVT.